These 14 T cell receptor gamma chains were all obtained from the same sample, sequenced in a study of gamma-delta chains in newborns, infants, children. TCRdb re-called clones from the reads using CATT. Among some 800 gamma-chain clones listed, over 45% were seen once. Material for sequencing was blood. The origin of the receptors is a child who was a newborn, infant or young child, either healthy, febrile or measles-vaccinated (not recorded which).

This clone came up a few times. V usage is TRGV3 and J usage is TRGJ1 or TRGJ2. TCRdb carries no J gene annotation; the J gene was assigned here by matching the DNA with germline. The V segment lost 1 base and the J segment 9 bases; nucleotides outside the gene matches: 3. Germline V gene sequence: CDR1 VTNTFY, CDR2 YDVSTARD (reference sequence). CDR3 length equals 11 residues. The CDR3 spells CATWDSRKKLF. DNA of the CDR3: TGTGCCACCTGGGACAGCCGTAAGAAACTCTTT.

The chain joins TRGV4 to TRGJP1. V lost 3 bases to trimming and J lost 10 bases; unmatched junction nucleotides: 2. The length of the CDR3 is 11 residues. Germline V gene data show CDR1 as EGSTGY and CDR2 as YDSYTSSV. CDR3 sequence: CATWDFWFKIF. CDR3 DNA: TGTGCCACCTGGGATTTTTGGTTCAAGATATTT.

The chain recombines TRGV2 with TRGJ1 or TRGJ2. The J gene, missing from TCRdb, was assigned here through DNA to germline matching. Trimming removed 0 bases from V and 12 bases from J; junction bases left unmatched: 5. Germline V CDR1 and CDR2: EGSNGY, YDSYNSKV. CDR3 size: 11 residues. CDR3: CATWDGPRKLF. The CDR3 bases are TGTGCCACCTGGGACGGGCCACGGAAACTCTTT.

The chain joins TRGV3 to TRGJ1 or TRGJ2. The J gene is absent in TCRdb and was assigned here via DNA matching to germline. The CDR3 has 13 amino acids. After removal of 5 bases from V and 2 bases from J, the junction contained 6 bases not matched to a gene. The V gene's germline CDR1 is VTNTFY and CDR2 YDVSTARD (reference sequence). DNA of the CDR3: TGTGCCACCTGGGGTACTGATTATTATAAGAAACTCTTT. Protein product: CATWGTDYYKKLF.

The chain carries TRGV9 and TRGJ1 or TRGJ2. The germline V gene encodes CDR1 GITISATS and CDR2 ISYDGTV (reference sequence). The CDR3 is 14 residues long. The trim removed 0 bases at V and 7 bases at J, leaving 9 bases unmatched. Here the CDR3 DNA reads TGTGCCTTGTGGGAGGTGTTAGGAGGGTATAAGAAACTCTTT. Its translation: CALWEVLGGYKKLF.

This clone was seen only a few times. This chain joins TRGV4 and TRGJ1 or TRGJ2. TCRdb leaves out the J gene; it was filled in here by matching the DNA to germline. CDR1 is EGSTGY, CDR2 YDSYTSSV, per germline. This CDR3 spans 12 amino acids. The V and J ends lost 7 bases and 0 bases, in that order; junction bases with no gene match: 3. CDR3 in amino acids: CATCSNYYKKLF. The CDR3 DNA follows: TGTGCCACCTGTTCGAATTATTATAAGAAACTCTTT.

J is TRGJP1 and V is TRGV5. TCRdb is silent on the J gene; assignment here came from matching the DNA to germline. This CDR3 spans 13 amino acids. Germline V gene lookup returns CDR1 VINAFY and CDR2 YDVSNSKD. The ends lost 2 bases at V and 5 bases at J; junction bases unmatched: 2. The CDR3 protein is CATWDKTGWFKIF. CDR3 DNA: TGTGCCACCTGGGACAAGACTGGTTGGTTCAAGATATTT.

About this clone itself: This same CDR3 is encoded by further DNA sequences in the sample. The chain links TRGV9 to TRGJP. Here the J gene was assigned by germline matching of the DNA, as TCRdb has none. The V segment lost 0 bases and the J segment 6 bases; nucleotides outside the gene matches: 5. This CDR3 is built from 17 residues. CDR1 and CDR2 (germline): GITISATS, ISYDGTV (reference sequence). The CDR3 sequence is CALWEVLRELGKKIKVF. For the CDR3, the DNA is TGTGCCTTGTGGGAGGTGCTTCGAGAGTTGGGCAAAAAAATCAAGGTATTT.

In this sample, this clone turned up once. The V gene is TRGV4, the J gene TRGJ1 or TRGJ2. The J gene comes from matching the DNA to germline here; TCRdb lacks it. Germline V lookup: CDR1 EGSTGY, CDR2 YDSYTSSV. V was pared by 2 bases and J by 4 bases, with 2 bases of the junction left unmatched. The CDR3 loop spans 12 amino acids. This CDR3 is CATWDEYYKKLF. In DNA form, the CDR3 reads TGTGCCACCTGGGATGAATATTATAAGAAACTCTTT.

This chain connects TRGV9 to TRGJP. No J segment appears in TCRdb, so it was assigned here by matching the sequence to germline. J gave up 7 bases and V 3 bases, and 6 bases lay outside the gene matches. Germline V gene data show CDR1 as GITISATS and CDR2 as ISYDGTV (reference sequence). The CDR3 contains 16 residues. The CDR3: CALWEPGELGKKIKVF. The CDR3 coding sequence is TGTGCCTTGTGGGAGCCCGGGGAGTTGGGCAAAAAAATCAAGGTATTT.

CDR3 amino acids: CALWEVQGELGKKIKVF. The CDR3 DNA reads TGTGCCTTGTGGGAGGTGCAGGGAGAGTTGGGCAAAAAAATCAAGGTATTT. V gene TRGV9 combines with J gene TRGJP. TCRdb records no J gene; here it was assigned by comparing the DNA to germline. This CDR3 region has 17 residues. Germline CDR1 reads GITISATS; CDR2 reads ISYDGTV (reference sequence). Trimming at V came to 0 bases and at J to 6 bases, leaving 5 bases not matched to a gene.

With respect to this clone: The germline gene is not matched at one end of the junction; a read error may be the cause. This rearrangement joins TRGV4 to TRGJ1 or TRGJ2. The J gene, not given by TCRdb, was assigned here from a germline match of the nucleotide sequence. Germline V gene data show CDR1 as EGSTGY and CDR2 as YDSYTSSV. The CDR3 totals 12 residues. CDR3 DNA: TGTGCCAACTGGGATGGTGGTTATAAGAAACTCTTT. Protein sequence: CANWDGGYKKLF.

CDR3 amino acids: CALWELGGLGKKIKVF. The CDR3, as DNA: TGTGCCTTGTGGGAGCTGGGGGGGTTGGGCAAAAAAATCAAGGTATTT. V is TRGV9 and J is TRGJP. The J gene, left out of TCRdb, was set here by checking the DNA against germline. The germline gives CDR1 GITISATS, CDR2 ISYDGTV (reference sequence). V trimming: 3 bases; J trimming: 9 bases; junction bases outside the gene matches: 8. This CDR3 is built from 16 residues.

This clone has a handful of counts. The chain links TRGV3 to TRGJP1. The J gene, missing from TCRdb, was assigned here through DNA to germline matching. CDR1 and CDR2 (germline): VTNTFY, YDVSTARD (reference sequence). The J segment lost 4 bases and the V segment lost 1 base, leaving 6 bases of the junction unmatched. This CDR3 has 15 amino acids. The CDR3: CATWDSKGTGWFKIF. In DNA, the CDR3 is TGTGCCACCTGGGACAGTAAAGGCACTGGTTGGTTCAAGATATTT.